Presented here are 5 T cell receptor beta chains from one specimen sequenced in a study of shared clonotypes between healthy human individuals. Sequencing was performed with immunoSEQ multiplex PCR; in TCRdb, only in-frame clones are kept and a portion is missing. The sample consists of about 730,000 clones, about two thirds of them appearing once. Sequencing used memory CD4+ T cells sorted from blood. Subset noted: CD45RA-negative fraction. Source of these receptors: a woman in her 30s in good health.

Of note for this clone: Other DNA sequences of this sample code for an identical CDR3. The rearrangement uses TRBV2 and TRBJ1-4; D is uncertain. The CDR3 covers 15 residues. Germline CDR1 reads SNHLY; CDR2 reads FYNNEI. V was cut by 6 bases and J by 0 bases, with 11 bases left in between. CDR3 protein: CASRRELATNEKLFF. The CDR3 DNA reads TGTGCCAGCAGGCGGGAATTAGCAACTAATGAAAAACTGTTTTTT.

CDR3 in DNA: TGTGCTTTGAGGCCGGGACAATCCTACGAGCAGTACTTC. It specifies CALRPGQSYEQYF. The V call is TRBV30, the J call TRBJ2-7; tentative D call: TRBD1 (6 bases). CDR1 is GTSNPN, CDR2 SVGIG, per germline (reference sequence). This CDR3 is built from 13 residues.

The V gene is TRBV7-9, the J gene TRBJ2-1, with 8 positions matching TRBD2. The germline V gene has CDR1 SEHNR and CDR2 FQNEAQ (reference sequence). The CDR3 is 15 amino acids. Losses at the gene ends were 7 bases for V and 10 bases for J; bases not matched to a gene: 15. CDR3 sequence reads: CASKTSFGGAWEQFF. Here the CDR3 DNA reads TGTGCCAGCAAGACCTCTTTCGGGGGGGCTTGGGAGCAGTTCTTC.

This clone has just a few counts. CDR3 sequence: CASSVFLGGLTDTQYF. The CDR3 coding sequence is TGTGCCAGCAGCGTTTTTCTCGGGGGCTTGACAGATACGCAGTATTTT. This chain uses TRBV9 with TRBJ2-3; D assignment may be TRBD1 or TRBD2 (6 bases each). V was clipped by 2 bases and J by 3 bases, with 16 bases between them. The CDR3 runs 16 residues. Looked up from germline, CDR1 is SGDLS and CDR2 is YYNGEE.

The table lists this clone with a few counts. The CDR3 region has the DNA TGTGCCAGCAGTGAATTTTCGGGCTACAGGGGGAGCACCGATGTCATTCAGTACTTC. Translation: CASSEFSGYRGSTDVIQYF. V and J are TRBV6-1 and TRBJ2-4, with 8 nucleotides matching TRBD1. J lost 9 bases, V lost 2 bases, and 21 bases had no gene match. This CDR3 is built from 19 residues. Germline V CDR1 and CDR2: MNHNS, SASEGT.